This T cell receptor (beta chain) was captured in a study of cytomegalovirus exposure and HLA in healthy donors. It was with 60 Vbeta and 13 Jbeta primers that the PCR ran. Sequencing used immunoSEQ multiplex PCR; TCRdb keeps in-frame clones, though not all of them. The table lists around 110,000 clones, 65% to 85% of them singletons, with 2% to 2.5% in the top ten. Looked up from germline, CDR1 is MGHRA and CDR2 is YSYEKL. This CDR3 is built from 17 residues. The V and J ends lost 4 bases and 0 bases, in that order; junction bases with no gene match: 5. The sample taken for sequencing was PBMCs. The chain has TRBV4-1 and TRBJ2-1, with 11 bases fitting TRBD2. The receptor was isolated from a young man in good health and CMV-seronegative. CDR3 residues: CASSPTSGMSSYNEQFF. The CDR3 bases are TGCGCCAGCAGCCCGACTAGCGGGATGAGCTCCTACAATGAGCAGTTCTTC.